Each of the 19 T cell receptor beta chains below was sequenced from the same sample in a study of T-cell memory formation after mild COVID-19. TCRdb reanalysed the 5' RACE reads using MiXCR and keeps one entry per CDR3 protein. The table shows about 360,000 distinct CDR3 sequences, with roughly 14% occurring only once. Sequencing was performed on PBMCs or a T cell subset sorted from them (not recorded which). These receptors originate from a man aged 18 to 35 who had mild COVID-19 (a few samples of this study predate the infection). Cell type and time point are not known.

This clonotype was observed many times. The CDR3 sequence: CASSLVGYSPLHF. Written as DNA, the CDR3 is TGTGCCAGCAGCTTGGTGGGCTATTCACCCCTCCACTTT. The genes are TRBV7-2 and TRBJ1-6, with D hard to call. CDR1 and CDR2 from the germline V gene are SGHTA and FQGNSA. The CDR3 contains 13 residues. Trimming took off 3 bases at V and 8 bases at J, with 8 bases between the two ends.

The sample holds many counts of this clonotype. The chain combines TRBV5-1 with TRBJ2-2, with 12 bases lining up with TRBD1. Germline lookup yields CDR1 SGHRS and CDR2 YFSETQ. CDR3 length: 15 amino acids. With 4 bases clipped from V and 6 bases from J, the junction kept 4 bases outside the gene matches. The DNA of the CDR3 is TGCGCCAGCAGCCCGGGACAGGGGGCTGCCGGGGAGCTGTTTTTT. It codes for CASSPGQGAAGELFF.

This clonotype was seen ten or more times. V usage is TRBV7-2 and J usage is TRBJ2-7; D tentatively reads TRBD1 or TRBD2 (5 bases each). Per the germline V gene, CDR1 is SGHTA and CDR2 is FQGNSA. V was cut by 1 base and J by 4 bases, with 17 bases left in between. The CDR3 loop spans 16 amino acids. The CDR3 DNA sequence: TGTGCCAGCAGCTTAGGTCGGGGACCATCCACTTACGAGCAGTACGTC. Translated: CASSLGRGPSTYEQYV.

This clonotype was observed a handful of times. The chain employs TRBV7-9 and TRBJ1-2; 7 bases fit TRBD1. The V gene end was trimmed by 5 bases and the J gene end by 8 bases; junction bases not matched to a gene: 14. The CDR3 length is 15 residues. Per germline, CDR1 SEHNR and CDR2 FQNEAQ (reference sequence). Here the CDR3 reads CASSQAGTVYQGYTF. The CDR3, as DNA: TGTGCCAGCAGCCAGGCCGGGACAGTATACCAGGGCTACACCTTC.

The chain is built from TRBV7-8 and TRBJ2-7; possibly TRBD2 for D (6 bases). CDR1 and CDR2 (germline): SGHVS, FQNEAQ. The V and J ends lost 5 bases and 3 bases respectively, with 14 bases between them. The length of the CDR3 is 14 residues. CDR3 loop: CASSPNSGVYEQYF. DNA of the CDR3: TGTGCCAGCAGCCCAAATTCGGGGGTCTACGAGCAGTACTTC. Full variable domain (missing parts from reference TRBV7-8 and TRBJ2-7): GAGVSQSPRYKVAKRGQDVALRCDPISGHVSLFWYQQALGQGPEFLTYFQNEAQLDKSGLPSDRFFAERPEGSVSTLKIQRTQQEDSAVYLCASSPNSGVYEQYFGPGTRLTVT.

The chain uses TRBV7-7 and TRBJ2-5, with 11 bases lining up with TRBD2. Germline assignment: CDR1 SSHAT and CDR2 FNYEAQ (reference sequence). V shed 8 bases, J shed 0 bases, and the junction held 5 bases outside the gene matches. This CDR3 spans 15 amino acids. CDR3 residues: CASLQLAGDQETQYF. The CDR3 DNA reads as TGTGCCAGCCTACAACTAGCGGGGGACCAAGAGACCCAGTACTTC.

V gene TRBV15 combines with J gene TRBJ2-5; the D is unclear. Germline V gene data show CDR1 as LNHNV and CDR2 as YYDKDF (reference sequence). V was clipped by 0 bases and J by 6 bases, with 14 bases between them. This CDR3 has 15 amino acids. In nucleotides, the CDR3 is TGTGCCACCAGCAGAGATCTTCGGAGATTGCAGACCCAGTACTTC. It translates to CATSRDLRRLQTQYF.

The chain carries TRBV12-3 or TRBV12-4 and TRBJ1-5, with D perhaps TRBD1 (5 bases). Trimming removed 6 bases at V and 5 bases at J, with 11 bases between. The CDR3 has 13 residues. The CDR3 is CASRLDRDQPQHF. CDR3 bases: TGTGCCAGCAGGCTAGACAGAGATCAGCCCCAGCATTTT.

This clonotype was counted only a few times. This sequence joins TRBV24-1 and TRBJ2-4; 7 bases map to TRBD1. The CDR3 covers 14 residues. The V gene end was trimmed by 4 bases and the J gene end by 6 bases; junction bases not matched to a gene: 5. Germline V gene sequence: CDR1 KGHDR, CDR2 SFDVKD. The CDR3 reads CATSENRDRNIQYF. DNA for the CDR3: TGTGCCACCAGTGAGAACCGGGACAGAAACATTCAGTACTTC.

The gene calls are TRBV4-3 and TRBJ2-5; the match to TRBD2 covers 14 bases. CDR3 size: 14 residues. Trimming removed 3 bases from V and 7 bases from J; junction bases left unmatched: 1. Looked up from germline, CDR1 is LGHNA and CDR2 is YSLEER. DNA for the CDR3: TGCGCCAGCAGCCAGACTAGCGGGGGGGGGACCCAGTACTTC. This gives the protein CASSQTSGGGTQYF.

This clonotype was counted ten times or more. The chain uses TRBV6-1 and TRBJ2-3, with D hard to call. Germline values: CDR1 MNHNS, CDR2 SASEGT. The CDR3 is 13 amino acids. Trimming cost V 6 bases and J 4 bases, with 11 bases left between them. CDR3 region: CASRVGQPDTQYF. DNA for the CDR3: TGTGCCAGCAGAGTGGGTCAGCCAGATACGCAGTATTTT.

The V call is TRBV4-2, the J call TRBJ1-1; the D is unclear. Trimming shortened V by 3 bases and J by 4 bases, and 3 bases separated the two germline ends. This CDR3 has 11 amino acids. Germline CDR1 is LGHNA and CDR2 is YNFKEQ. As DNA, the CDR3 is TGTGCCAGCAGCCAGGCCACTGAAGCTTTCTTT. This sequence encodes CASSQATEAFF.

V is TRBV5-5 and J is TRBJ2-3, with TRBD2 identical over 9 bases. The CDR3 extends over 17 amino acids. Germline CDR1 reads SGHKS; CDR2 reads YYEKEE (reference sequence). After removal of 1 base from V and 4 bases from J, the junction contained 10 bases not matched to a gene. The CDR3 sequence is CASSLQRGARSPDTQYF. For the CDR3, the DNA is TGTGCCAGCAGCTTGCAGCGGGGGGCCCGCTCCCCAGATACGCAGTATTTT.

This clonotype appeared a few times. This rearrangement joins TRBV18 to TRBJ2-2, with no clear D. This CDR3 has 16 residues. The V end was cut by 2 bases, the J end by 7 bases, with 17 bases between. From germline, CDR1 is KGHSH and CDR2 LQKENI. The DNA for the CDR3 is TGTGCCAGCTCACCAGCAAGCAGGAATCTTGACGGGGAGCTGTTTTTT. This codes for CASSPASRNLDGELFF.

This clonotype has only a few counts. The V gene is TRBV5-1, the J gene TRBJ1-1; 7 positions match TRBD1. Germline loops: CDR1 SGHRS, CDR2 YFSETQ. This CDR3 is 15 amino acids long. V dropped 2 bases and J dropped 4; count of bases not matched to a gene: 8. Written as DNA, the CDR3 is TGCGCCAGCAGCTTATCCGGGACAGTAGGCACTGAAGCTTTCTTT. It yields the protein CASSLSGTVGTEAFF.

This clonotype has only one observation. The V call is TRBV7-2, the J call TRBJ2-1; D tentatively reads TRBD1 or TRBD2 (5 bases each). The CDR3 is 14 residues long. In germline, CDR1 is SGHTA, CDR2 FQGNSA. The germline V and J ends were trimmed by 5 bases and 6 bases, with 14 bases remaining between them. The CDR3 region is CASSDTIGGNEQFF. DNA for the CDR3: TGTGCCAGCAGCGATACGATTGGGGGCAATGAGCAGTTCTTC. Based on the CDR3 plus reference TRBV7-2 and TRBJ2-1, the full variable domain is GAGVSQSPSNKVTEKGKDVELRCDPISGHTALYWYRQSLGQGLEFLIYFQGNSAPDKSGLPSDRFSAERTGGSVSTLTIQRTQQEDSAVYLCASSDTIGGNEQFFGPGTRLTVL.

This clonotype was seen repeatedly, ten times or more. DNA for the CDR3: TGTGCCAGCAGTGAATCCCAGGGCCCAGTTTTTGACACCATATATTTT. Its translation: CASSESQGPVFDTIYF. The chain employs TRBV25-1 and TRBJ1-3, with D perhaps matching TRBD1 (5 bases). Trimming left V 1 base short and J 8 bases short, with 18 bases between. The CDR3 runs to 16 residues. Germline CDR1 MGHDK, CDR2 SYGVNS.

The chain is built from TRBV9 and TRBJ2-1; D is ambiguous. Germline V gene data show CDR1 as SGDLS and CDR2 as YYNGEE. Trimming left V 5 bases short and J 8 bases short, with 8 bases between. The CDR3 length is 11 residues. CDR3 protein: CASSTDHEQFF. Written as DNA, the CDR3 is TGTGCCAGCAGTACTGACCATGAGCAGTTCTTC.

This sequence joins TRBV20-1 and TRBJ1-2, with D unresolved. This CDR3 has 14 amino acids. Germline assignment: CDR1 DFQATT and CDR2 SNEGSKA (reference sequence). Trimming pared 2 bases from V and 0 bases from J, leaving 10 bases between. CDR3 protein: CSARRPLANYGYTF. DNA for the CDR3: TGCAGTGCTAGACGACCCTTAGCTAACTATGGCTACACCTTC.